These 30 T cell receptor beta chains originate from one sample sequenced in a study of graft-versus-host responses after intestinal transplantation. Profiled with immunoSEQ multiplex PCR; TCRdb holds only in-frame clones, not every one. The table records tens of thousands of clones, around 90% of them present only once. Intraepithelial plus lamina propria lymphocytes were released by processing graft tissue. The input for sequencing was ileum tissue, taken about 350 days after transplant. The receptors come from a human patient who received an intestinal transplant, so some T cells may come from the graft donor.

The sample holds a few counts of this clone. The chain's CDR3 is CASSKALGTLRNTIYF. The CDR3 nucleotides read TGTGCCAGCAGCAAAGCGCTCGGGACTCTACGAAACACCATATATTTT. The V and J genes are TRBV21-1 and TRBJ1-3. TRBV21-1 is annotated as a pseudogene. CDR3 length equals 16 residues.

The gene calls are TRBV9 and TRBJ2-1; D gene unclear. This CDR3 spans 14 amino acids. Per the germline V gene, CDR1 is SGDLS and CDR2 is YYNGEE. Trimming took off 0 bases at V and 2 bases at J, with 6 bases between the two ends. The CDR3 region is CASSVDGAYNEQFF. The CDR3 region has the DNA TGTGCCAGCAGCGTAGACGGTGCCTACAATGAGCAGTTCTTC.

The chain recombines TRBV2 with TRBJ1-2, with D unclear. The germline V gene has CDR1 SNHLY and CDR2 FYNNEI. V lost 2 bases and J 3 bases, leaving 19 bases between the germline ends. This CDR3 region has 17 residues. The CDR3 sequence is CASSEIRVIRSHYGYTF. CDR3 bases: TGTGCCAGCAGTGAAATCCGGGTTATCAGGTCCCACTATGGCTACACCTTC.

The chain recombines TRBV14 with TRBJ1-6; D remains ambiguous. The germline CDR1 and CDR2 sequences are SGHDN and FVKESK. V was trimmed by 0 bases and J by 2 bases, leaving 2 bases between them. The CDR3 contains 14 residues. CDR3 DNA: TGTGCCAGCAGCCAAGAAACCTATAATTCACCCCTCCACTTT. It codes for CASSQETYNSPLHF.

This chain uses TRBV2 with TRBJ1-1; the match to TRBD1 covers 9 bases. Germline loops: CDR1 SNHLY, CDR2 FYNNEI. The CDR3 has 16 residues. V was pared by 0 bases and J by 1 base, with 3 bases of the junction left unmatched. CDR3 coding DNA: TGTGCCAGCAGTGAAGCGAAGGGACAGGGGAACACTGAAGCTTTCTTT. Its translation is CASSEAKGQGNTEAFF.

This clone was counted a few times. This CDR3 reads CASSLGPSGGSRELFF. CDR3 DNA sequence: TGTGCCAGCAGCTTAGGTCCTTCAGGGGGGTCCAGGGAGCTGTTTTTT. J is TRBJ2-2 and V is TRBV7-2, with D possibly TRBD1 on 7 matching bases. V lost 1 base and J 9 bases, leaving 18 bases between the germline ends. Germline V lookup: CDR1 SGHTA, CDR2 FQGNSA. The CDR3 contains 16 residues.

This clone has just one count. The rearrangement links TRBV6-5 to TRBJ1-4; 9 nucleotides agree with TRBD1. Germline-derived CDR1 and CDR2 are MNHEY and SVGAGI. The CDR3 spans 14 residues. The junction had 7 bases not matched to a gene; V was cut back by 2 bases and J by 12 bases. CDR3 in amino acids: CASSYIITGGQLFF. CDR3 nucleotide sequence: TGTGCCAGCAGTTACATTATAACAGGGGGCCAACTGTTTTTT.

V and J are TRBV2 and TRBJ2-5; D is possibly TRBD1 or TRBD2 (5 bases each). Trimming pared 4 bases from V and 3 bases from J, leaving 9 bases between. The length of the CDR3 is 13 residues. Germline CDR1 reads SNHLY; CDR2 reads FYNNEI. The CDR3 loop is CASSGWDEETQYF. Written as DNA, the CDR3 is TGTGCCAGCAGTGGGTGGGACGAAGAGACCCAGTACTTC. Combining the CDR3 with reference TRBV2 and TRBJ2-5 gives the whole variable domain EPEVTQTPSHQVTQMGQEVILRCVPISNHLYFYWYRQILGQKVEFLVSFYNNEISEKSEIFDDQFSVERPDGSNFTLKIRSTKLEDSAMYFCASSGWDEETQYFGPGTRLLVL.

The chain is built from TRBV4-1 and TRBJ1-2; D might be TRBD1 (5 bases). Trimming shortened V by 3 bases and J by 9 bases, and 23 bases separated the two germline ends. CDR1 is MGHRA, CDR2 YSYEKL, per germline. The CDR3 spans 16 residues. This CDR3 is CASSHLIFTDSGSYTF. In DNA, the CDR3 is TGCGCCAGCAGCCACCTCATCTTCACCGACAGCGGGAGCTACACCTTC.

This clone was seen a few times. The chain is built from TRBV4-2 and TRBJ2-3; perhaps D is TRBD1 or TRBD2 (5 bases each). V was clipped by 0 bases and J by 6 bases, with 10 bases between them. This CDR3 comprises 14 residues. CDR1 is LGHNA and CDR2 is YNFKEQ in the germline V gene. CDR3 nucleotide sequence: TGTGCCAGCAGCCAAGACGCCGAGGGGGATACGCAGTATTTT. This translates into CASSQDAEGDTQYF.

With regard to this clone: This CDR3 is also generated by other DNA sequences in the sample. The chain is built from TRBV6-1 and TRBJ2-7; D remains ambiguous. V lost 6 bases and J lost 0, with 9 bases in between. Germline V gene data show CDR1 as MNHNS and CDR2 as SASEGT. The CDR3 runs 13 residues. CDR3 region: CASRLPNSYEQYF. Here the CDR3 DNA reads TGTGCCAGCAGGCTACCAAACTCCTACGAGCAGTACTTC.

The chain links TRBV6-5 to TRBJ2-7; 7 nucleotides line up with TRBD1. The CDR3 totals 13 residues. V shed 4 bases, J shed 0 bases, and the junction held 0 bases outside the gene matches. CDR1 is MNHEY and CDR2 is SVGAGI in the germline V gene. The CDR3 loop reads CASSWDSSYEQYF. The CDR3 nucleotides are TGTGCCAGCAGTTGGGACAGCTCCTACGAGCAGTACTTC.

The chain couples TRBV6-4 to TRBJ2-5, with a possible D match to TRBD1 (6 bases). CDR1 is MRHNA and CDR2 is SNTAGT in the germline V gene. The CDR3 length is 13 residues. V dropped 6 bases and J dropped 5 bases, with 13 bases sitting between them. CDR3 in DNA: TGTGCCAGCAGCGTCAGGGGCGGGGAGACCCAGTACTTC. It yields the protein CASSVRGGETQYF.

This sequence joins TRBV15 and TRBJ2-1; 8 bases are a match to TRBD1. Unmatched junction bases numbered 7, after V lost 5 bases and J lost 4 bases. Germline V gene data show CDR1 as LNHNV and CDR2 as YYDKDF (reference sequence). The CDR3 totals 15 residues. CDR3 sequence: CATSQGALEYNEQFF. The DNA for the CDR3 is TGTGCCACCAGCCAGGGGGCCCTGGAGTACAATGAGCAGTTCTTC.

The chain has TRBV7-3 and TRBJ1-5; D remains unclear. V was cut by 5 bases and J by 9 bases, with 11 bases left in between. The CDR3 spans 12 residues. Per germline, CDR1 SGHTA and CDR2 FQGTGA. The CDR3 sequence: CASSHKRGPQHF. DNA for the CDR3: TGTGCCAGCAGCCACAAACGCGGGCCCCAGCATTTT. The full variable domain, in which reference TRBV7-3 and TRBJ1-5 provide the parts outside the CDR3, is GAGVSQTPSNKVTEKGKYVELRCDPISGHTALYWYRQSLGQGPEFLIYFQGTGAADDSGLPNDRFFAVRPEGSVSTLKIQRTERGDSAVYLCASSHKRGPQHFGDGTRLSIL.

The CDR3 sequence: CASSPGTGDYEQYF. DNA for the CDR3: TGTGCCAGCAGTCCCGGGACAGGGGACTACGAGCAGTACTTC. The rearrangement joins TRBV27 to TRBJ2-5; 10 bases fit TRBD1. With the DNA end fitting TRBJ2-7 better, the J assignment may be wrong. Germline V gives CDR1 MNHEY, CDR2 SMNVEV (reference sequence). The CDR3 is made up of 14 amino acids.

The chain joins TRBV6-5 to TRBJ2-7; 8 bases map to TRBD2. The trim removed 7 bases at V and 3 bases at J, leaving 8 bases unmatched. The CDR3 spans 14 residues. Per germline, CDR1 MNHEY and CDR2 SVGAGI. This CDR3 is CASTLAGHGYEQYF. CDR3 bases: TGTGCCAGCACCTTAGCGGGACACGGCTACGAGCAGTACTTC.

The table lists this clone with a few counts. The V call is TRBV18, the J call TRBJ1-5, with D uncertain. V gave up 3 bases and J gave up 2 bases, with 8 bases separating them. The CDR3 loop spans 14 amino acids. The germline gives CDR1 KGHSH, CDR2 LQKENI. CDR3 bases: TGTGCCAGCTCACCGCAACTCGGCAATCAGCCCCAGCATTTT. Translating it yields CASSPQLGNQPQHF.

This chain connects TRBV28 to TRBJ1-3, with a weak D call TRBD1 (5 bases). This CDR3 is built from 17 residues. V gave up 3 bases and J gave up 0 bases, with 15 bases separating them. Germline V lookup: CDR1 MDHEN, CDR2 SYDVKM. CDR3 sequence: CASSFDQGGTSGNTIYF. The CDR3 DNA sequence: TGTGCCAGCAGTTTTGATCAGGGTGGTACCTCTGGAAACACCATATATTTT.

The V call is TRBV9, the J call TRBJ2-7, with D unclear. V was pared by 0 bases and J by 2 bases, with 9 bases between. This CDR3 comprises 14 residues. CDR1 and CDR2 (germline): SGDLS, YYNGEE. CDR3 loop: CASSVGDTAYEQYF. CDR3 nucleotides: TGTGCCAGCAGCGTAGGAGACACAGCCTACGAGCAGTACTTC.

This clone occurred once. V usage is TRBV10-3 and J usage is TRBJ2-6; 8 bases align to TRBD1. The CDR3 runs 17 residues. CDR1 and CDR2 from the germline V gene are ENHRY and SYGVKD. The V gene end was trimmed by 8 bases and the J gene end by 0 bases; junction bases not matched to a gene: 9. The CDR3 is CAIGGRGTGSGANVLTF. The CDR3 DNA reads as TGTGCCATCGGGGGTAGGGGGACAGGCTCTGGGGCCAACGTCCTGACTTTC.

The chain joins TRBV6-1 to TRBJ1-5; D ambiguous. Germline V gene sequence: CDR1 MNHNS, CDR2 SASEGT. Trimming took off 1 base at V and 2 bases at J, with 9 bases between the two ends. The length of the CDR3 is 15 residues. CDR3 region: CASSEGAVGNQPQHF. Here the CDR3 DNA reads TGTGCCAGCAGTGAAGGGGCCGTGGGCAATCAGCCCCAGCATTTT.

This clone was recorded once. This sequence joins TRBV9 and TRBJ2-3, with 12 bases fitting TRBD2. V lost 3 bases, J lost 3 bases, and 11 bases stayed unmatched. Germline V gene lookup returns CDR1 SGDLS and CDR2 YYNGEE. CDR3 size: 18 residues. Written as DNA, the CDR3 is TGTGCCAGCAGCGGACTAGCGGGGGCCCCCGGAGGGACAGATACGCAGTATTTT. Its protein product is CASSGLAGAPGGTDTQYF.

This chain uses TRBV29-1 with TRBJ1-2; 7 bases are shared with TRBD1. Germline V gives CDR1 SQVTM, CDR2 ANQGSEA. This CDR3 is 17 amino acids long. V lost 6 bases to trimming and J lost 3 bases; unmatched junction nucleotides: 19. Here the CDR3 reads CSVRYPRQGYVDYGYTF. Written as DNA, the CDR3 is TGCAGCGTCCGATATCCCAGACAGGGTTACGTTGACTATGGCTACACCTTC.

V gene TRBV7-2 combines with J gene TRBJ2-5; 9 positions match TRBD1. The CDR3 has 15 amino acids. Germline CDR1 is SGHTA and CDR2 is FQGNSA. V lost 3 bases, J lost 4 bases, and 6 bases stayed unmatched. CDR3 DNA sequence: TGTGCCAGCAGCTTCGGGGACAGGGCGACAGAGACCCAGTACTTC. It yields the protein CASSFGDRATETQYF.

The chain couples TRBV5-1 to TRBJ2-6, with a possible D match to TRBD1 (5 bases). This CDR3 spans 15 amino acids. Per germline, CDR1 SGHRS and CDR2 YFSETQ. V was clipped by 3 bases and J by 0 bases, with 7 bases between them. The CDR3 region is CASSWTSSGANVLTF. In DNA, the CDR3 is TGCGCCAGCAGCTGGACAAGCTCTGGGGCCAACGTCCTGACTTTC.

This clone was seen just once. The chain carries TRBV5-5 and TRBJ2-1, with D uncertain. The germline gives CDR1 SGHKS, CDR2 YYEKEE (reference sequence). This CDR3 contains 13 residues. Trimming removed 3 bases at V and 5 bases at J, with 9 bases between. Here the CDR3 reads CASSSQINNEQFF. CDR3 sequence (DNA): TGTGCCAGCAGCTCTCAAATTAACAATGAGCAGTTCTTC.

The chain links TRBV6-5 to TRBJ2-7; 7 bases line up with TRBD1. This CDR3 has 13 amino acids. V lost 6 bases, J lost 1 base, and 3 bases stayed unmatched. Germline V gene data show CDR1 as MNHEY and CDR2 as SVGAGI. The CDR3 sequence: CASRSQGSYEQYF. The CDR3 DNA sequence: TGTGCCAGCAGGTCACAGGGGTCCTACGAGCAGTACTTC.

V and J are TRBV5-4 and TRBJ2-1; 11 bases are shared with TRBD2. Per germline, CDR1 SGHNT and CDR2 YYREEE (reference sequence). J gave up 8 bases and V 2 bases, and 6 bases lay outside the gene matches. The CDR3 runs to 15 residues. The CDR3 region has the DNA TGTGCCAGCAGCTTTAGCGGGGGGGCTCGATATGAGCAGTTCTTC. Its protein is CASSFSGGARYEQFF.

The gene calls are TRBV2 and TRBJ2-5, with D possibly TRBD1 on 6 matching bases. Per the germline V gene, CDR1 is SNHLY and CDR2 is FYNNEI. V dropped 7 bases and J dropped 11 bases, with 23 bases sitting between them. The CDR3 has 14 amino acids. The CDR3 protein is CASTQQGSSVEQYF. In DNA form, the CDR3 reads TGTGCCAGCACCCAACAGGGCTCTTCGGTAGAGCAGTACTTC. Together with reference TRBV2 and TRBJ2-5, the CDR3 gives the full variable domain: EPEVTQTPSHQVTQMGQEVILRCVPISNHLYFYWYRQILGQKVEFLVSFYNNEISEKSEIFDDQFSVERPDGSNFTLKIRSTKLEDSAMYFCASTQQGSSVEQYFGPGTRLLVL.